Here is one T cell receptor (beta chain) with its context. RNA transcripts yielded amplified TCR beta CDR3 regions. Initially, a first-round RT-PCR of the TCR CDR3 employed the HTBI primer set. TCRdb ran MiXCR on the multiplex PCR reads and lists one entry per CDR3 protein. The sample carries 200,000 or so distinct CDR3 sequences, 17% recorded once. The sample originates from a study of T cells in Graves' hyperthyroidism and ophthalmopathy. The CDR3 sequence is 14 residues long. Trimming took 4 bases from V and 0 from J, leaving 10 bases between them. The germline V gene has CDR1 SGDLS and CDR2 YYNGEE. Stability of Graves' hyperthyroidism was defined as absent ophthalmopathy progression within 18 months. Uncontrolled infection, other autoimmune disease, pregnancy or lactation excluded patients.

The rearrangement uses TRBV9 and TRBJ1-1; D gene unclear. The TCR sequence derives from a woman aged 45-65 years with Graves' hyperthyroidism. Sequenced sample: blood. For the CDR3, the DNA is TGTGCCAGCAGCTCCACCGGGGTGAACACTGAAGCTTTCTTT. Translating it yields CASSSTGVNTEAFF.